The T cell receptor beta chain under discussion was sequenced for a study of T cells in Graves' hyperthyroidism and ophthalmopathy. The CDR3 regions of TCR beta were amplified from RNA transcripts. HTBI primers were employed in a first-round RT-PCR of the TCR CDR3. TCRdb called the multiplex PCR reads again in MiXCR, with one record for every CDR3 protein. Among approximately 600,000 distinct CDR3 sequences listed, more than 13% were seen once. J gave up 2 bases and V 1 base, and 7 bases lay outside the gene matches. Per the germline V gene, CDR1 is SGHNT and CDR2 is YENEEA. This CDR3 is built from 16 residues. This clonotype has a count of ten or more.

The chain joins TRBV11-3 to TRBJ2-7; 8 bases map to TRBD2. Sequenced: blood. The receptor was isolated from a woman between 18 and 29 years old with Graves' ophthalmopathy. CDR3 in DNA: TGTGCCAGCAGCTTAGGACTAGCGAACTCCCCCTACGAGCAGTACTTC. It translates to CASSLGLANSPYEQYF.